The source of this T cell receptor (beta chain) is a study of vaccination and CD4 T cells after COVID-19. In this sample, this clonotype turned up a few times. Its antigen is not identified. The treatment is: roughly 11-day PBMC culture with coronavirus spike peptide pools or control peptides (ViraFEST assay). CD4+ T cells of the unexposed donor were collected before the COVID-19 pandemic (2011-2018). The CDR3 is made up of 14 amino acids. Trimming removed 8 bases from V and 3 bases from J, with 19 bases in between. CDR1 is SQVTM and CDR2 is ANQGSEA in the germline V gene. Cultured CD4+ T-cell DNA underwent Oncomine TCR Beta short-read sequencing. Researchers extracted genomic DNA from CD4+ T cells that had been cultured. TCRdb passed the PCR reads through MiXCR, listing each CDR3 protein once. This sample has roughly 9,300 distinct CDR3 sequences, with less than 35% found just once.

This receptor was obtained from a human donor in good health. This chain joins TRBV29-1 and TRBJ1-2, with unresolved D. Sequences were obtained from CD4+ T cells from blood, cultured in vitro. The CDR3 DNA sequence: TGCAGCTTCTTGTCGGGCGTTGGGGACTATGGCTACACCTTC. Protein product: CSFLSGVGDYGYTF.